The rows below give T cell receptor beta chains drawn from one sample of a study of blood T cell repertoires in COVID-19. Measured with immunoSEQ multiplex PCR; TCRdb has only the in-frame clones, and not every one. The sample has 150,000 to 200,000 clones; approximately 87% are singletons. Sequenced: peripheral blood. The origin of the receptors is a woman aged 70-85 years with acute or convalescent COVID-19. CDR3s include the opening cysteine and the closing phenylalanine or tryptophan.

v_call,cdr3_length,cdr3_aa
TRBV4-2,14,CASSHLDSGGEQFF
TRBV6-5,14,CASSPTRANYGYTF
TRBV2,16,CASSQTRTSGAYEQYF
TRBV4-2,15,CAKPRSGGDTDTQYF
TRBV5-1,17,CASSSGRLTGDPREQYF
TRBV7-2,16,CASSFSADRGKDGYTF
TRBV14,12,CASSPMGGEQYF
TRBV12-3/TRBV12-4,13,CASSLRRGTEAFF
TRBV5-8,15,CASSLAGTGGNGYTF
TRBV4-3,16,CASSPTPGLGDLEQFF
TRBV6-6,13,CASSYDYNQPQHF
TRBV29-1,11,CSVLYRVEQYF
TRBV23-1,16,CASSQGDPGMFGELFF
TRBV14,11,CASSHGNTQYF
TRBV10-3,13,CAISRGGLDTQYF
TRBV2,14,CASSEGNHRETQYF
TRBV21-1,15,CASSRAGLSYNEQFF
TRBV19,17,CASSGLAGEFKKNIQYF
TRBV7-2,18,CASSLLPPQAGVGGEQFF
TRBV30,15,CAWSGVGRGRYEQYF
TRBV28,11,CASMSNQPQHF
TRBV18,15,CASSPPGTANEKLFF
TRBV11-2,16,CASSSPRVPSGNTIYF
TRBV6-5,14,CASSYGGSNQPQHF
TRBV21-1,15,CASSKDRKNTGELFF
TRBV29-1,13,CSVRQGAVETQYF
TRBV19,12,CASTRQGWGYTF
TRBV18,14,CASSPRTGEETQYF
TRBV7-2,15,CASSLAGPSYNEQFF
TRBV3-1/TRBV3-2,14,CASSHLGENTEAFF
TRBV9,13,CASSVGLGNEQFF